The next 28 T cell receptor beta chains were all read from a single sample in a study of T cell repertoires in cytomegalovirus infection (dated by TCRdb to the late 2010s). TCRdb names Illumina HiSeq 1500 as the instrument used. TCRdb passed the public sequencing reads through fastp at Q25 and MiXCR, retaining productive beta sequences. Every entry covers one CDR3 protein and lists the most common genes and DNA from its rows. The sample table contains around 280,000 distinct CDR3 sequences; only one count was recorded for about a tenth of them. The ten largest clones add up to approximately 2.3% of the sample. The sample was PBMCs. The receptors come from a human donor in good health (CMV status not recorded). Some clones in this sample may be carry-over from other donors' samples.

This clonotype has a count of ten or more. This rearrangement joins TRBV7-9 to TRBJ2-5; D tentatively fits TRBD1 or TRBD2 (5 bases each). There are 14 residues in the CDR3. V lost 3 bases and J 3 bases, leaving 11 bases between the germline ends. CDR1 is SEHNR, CDR2 FQNEAQ, per germline (reference sequence). The CDR3 nucleotides read TGTGCCAGCAGCTTTTACCGGGACGAAGAGACCCAGTACTTC. Its translation: CASSFYRDEETQYF.

In its sample, this clonotype was seen a few times. The V and J genes are TRBV11-3 and TRBJ2-3; D remains unclear. The V and J ends lost 2 bases and 5 bases respectively, with 8 bases between them. The CDR3 is made up of 13 amino acids. Germline V lookup: CDR1 SGHNT, CDR2 YENEEA. The CDR3 sequence is CASSLSVEDTQYF. In nucleotides, the CDR3 is TGTGCCAGCAGCTTAAGCGTCGAAGATACGCAGTATTTT.

This clonotype has at least ten counts. This sequence joins TRBV7-2 and TRBJ2-4, with 7 bases that match TRBD2. The CDR3 is 14 residues long. Trimming cost V 3 bases and J 8 bases; bases outside gene matches: 7. The germline V gene encodes CDR1 SGHTA and CDR2 FQGNSA. The CDR3 DNA follows: TGTGCCAGCAGCTTGGGGGAGGGGTTGTACATTCAGTACTTC. It yields the protein CASSLGEGLYIQYF.

This clonotype was counted ten times or more. V gene TRBV14 combines with J gene TRBJ2-2, with 8 bases fitting TRBD2. The trim removed 0 bases at V and 3 bases at J, leaving 9 bases unmatched. The CDR3 sequence is 18 residues long. Germline CDR1 reads SGHDN; CDR2 reads FVKESK. CDR3 DNA: TGTGCCAGCAGCCAAGATGAAGCGGGGGATTATTACACCGGGGAGCTGTTTTTT. Translation gives CASSQDEAGDYYTGELFF.

In this sample, this clonotype turned up many times. CDR3 protein: CASSLGPGTYEQYV. CDR3 DNA: TGTGCCAGCAGCTTGGGTCCAGGGACCTACGAGCAGTACGTC. J is TRBJ2-7 and V is TRBV7-2, with D possibly being TRBD1 (5 bases). Trimming left V 3 bases short and J 2 bases short, with 11 bases between. CDR1 SGHTA and CDR2 FQGNSA come from the germline V gene. The CDR3 consists of 14 residues.

This clonotype was counted ten times or more. This chain links TRBV20-1 with TRBJ2-4; D is ambiguous. Germline CDR1 DFQATT, CDR2 SNEGSKA (reference sequence). V was cut by 0 bases and J by 6 bases, with 9 bases left in between. The CDR3 has 13 residues. In nucleotides, the CDR3 is TGCAGTGCTAGAGACACAGTAGCAAACATTCAGTACTTC. Its protein is CSARDTVANIQYF.

This clonotype was recorded at least ten times. The genes are TRBV10-3 and TRBJ1-1; TRBD1 is a possible D gene (5 bases). The CDR3 has 15 amino acids. Germline CDR1 ENHRY, CDR2 SYGVKD. The V end lost 0 bases, the J end lost 4 bases, and 12 bases lay between the germline ends. The CDR3 region has the DNA TGTGCCATCAGTGAGTCGCCCCGGGGGGTCACTGAAGCTTTCTTT. Encoded protein: CAISESPRGVTEAFF.

This clonotype was observed a handful of times. The V and J genes are TRBV5-1 and TRBJ2-5; D may be TRBD2 (5 bases). V gave up 0 bases and J gave up 1 base, with 16 bases separating them. Germline V gene sequence: CDR1 SGHRS, CDR2 YFSETQ. The CDR3 length is 17 residues. CDR3 DNA sequence: TGCGCCAGCAGCTTGGAGGGCGGGCGAACCCTCCAAGAGACCCAGTACTTC. Its translation: CASSLEGGRTLQETQYF.

This clonotype was counted ten times or more. This chain links TRBV11-2 with TRBJ2-1, with D unresolved. V was pared by 0 bases and J by 0 bases, with 21 bases between. The CDR3 is made up of 20 amino acids. Germline-derived CDR1 and CDR2 are SGHAT and FQNNGV. This chain's CDR3 is CASSLEGERRAWGSYNEQFF. The CDR3 region has the DNA TGTGCCAGCAGCTTAGAAGGAGAGAGAAGGGCCTGGGGCTCCTACAATGAGCAGTTCTTC.

This clonotype was recorded many times. The chain uses TRBV7-2 and TRBJ1-2; D unclear. The V end lost 4 bases, the J end lost 1 base, and 7 bases lay between the germline ends. Per germline, CDR1 SGHTA and CDR2 FQGNSA. The CDR3 runs 13 residues. This CDR3 reads CASSSHINYGYTF. The DNA of the CDR3 is TGTGCCAGCAGCTCACACATTAACTATGGCTACACCTTC.

This clonotype was detected ten times or more. The chain has TRBV7-9 and TRBJ1-1; the D is unclear. Germline loops: CDR1 SEHNR, CDR2 FQNEAQ (reference sequence). The CDR3 has 14 residues. Trimming left V 5 bases short and J 2 bases short, with 12 bases between. The CDR3 nucleotides read TGTGCCAGCAGCCCCCCTATAGTTAACACTGAAGCTTTCTTT. This gives the protein CASSPPIVNTEAFF.

This clonotype was detected ten times or more. The chain carries TRBV7-8 and TRBJ2-1; D might be TRBD1 (5 bases). There are 15 residues in the CDR3. CDR1 is SGHVS, CDR2 FQNEAQ, per germline. Trimming shortened V by 3 bases and J by 7 bases, and 16 bases separated the two germline ends. The CDR3 region is CASSFGKGKVNEQFF. The CDR3 region has the DNA TGTGCCAGCAGCTTCGGCAAGGGGAAGGTGAATGAGCAGTTCTTC.

There are many counts of this clonotype. This chain uses TRBV28 with TRBJ1-4; D perhaps matches TRBD1 (6 bases). CDR1 MDHEN and CDR2 SYDVKM come from the germline V gene. Trimming took off 1 base at V and 3 bases at J, with 9 bases between the two ends. The CDR3 consists of 15 residues. The CDR3 reads CASSLSGAPNEKLFF. The CDR3 DNA follows: TGTGCCAGCAGTTTATCAGGGGCGCCTAATGAAAAACTGTTTTTT.

This clonotype was seen ten or more times. J is TRBJ1-1 and V is TRBV28, with D possibly TRBD1 on 6 matching bases. The V end lost 7 bases, the J end lost 3 bases, and 18 bases lay between the germline ends. This CDR3 region has 15 residues. Germline V gene data show CDR1 as MDHEN and CDR2 as SYDVKM. CDR3 amino acids: CASKGGSKQDTEAFF. The CDR3 DNA reads TGTGCCAGCAAGGGGGGATCTAAACAAGACACTGAAGCTTTCTTT.

In regard to this clonotype: A much larger clone lies one base from this, so it may be a read error. This chain joins TRBV29-1 and TRBJ2-1, with 8 positions matching TRBD2. Per the germline V gene, CDR1 is SQVTM and CDR2 is ANQGSEA. There are 16 residues in the CDR3. CDR3: CIVEDKAAGVVDEQFF. In nucleotides, the CDR3 is TGCATCGTTGAAGATAAGGCAGCGGGGGTTGTGGATGAGCAGTTCTTC.

This chain links TRBV10-2 with TRBJ2-5; a possible D gene is TRBD2 (6 bases). Germline assignment: CDR1 WSHSY and CDR2 SAAADI. V lost 6 bases to trimming and J lost 2 bases, with 13 bases between them. The CDR3 is made up of 14 amino acids. The CDR3 spells CASRDTGGQETQYF. CDR3 bases: TGCGCCAGCAGAGATACCGGGGGACAAGAGACCCAGTACTTC.

The chain's CDR3 is CASSLGTGGQDYNEQFF. CDR3 DNA: TGTGCCAGCAGCCTGGGGACAGGGGGCCAGGACTACAATGAGCAGTTCTTC. This chain links TRBV5-5 with TRBJ2-1; 12 bases line up with TRBD1. The germline V gene encodes CDR1 SGHKS and CDR2 YYEKEE (reference sequence). The CDR3 sequence is 17 residues long. V lost 4 bases and J lost 3; bases outside the gene matches: 8.

At least ten counts were recorded for this clonotype. The J gene is TRBJ1-1, the V gene TRBV19; 9 nucleotides align to TRBD1. Germline lookup yields CDR1 LNHDA and CDR2 SQIVND (reference sequence). This CDR3 comprises 15 residues. The ends lost 2 bases at V and 5 bases at J; junction bases unmatched: 6. The CDR3 DNA reads TGTGCCAGTAGTATAAACAGGGGGCGCCGAACTGAAGCTTTCTTT. Translation gives CASSINRGRRTEAFF.

The V gene is TRBV19, the J gene TRBJ2-1; 8 nucleotides match TRBD1. V lost 7 bases and J lost 4; bases outside the gene matches: 6. Germline CDR1 is LNHDA and CDR2 is SQIVND (reference sequence). This CDR3 comprises 14 residues. CDR3 DNA sequence: TGTGCCAGTACCCACCGGGACAGGTACAATGAGCAGTTCTTC. This translates into CASTHRDRYNEQFF.

This clonotype was seen at least ten times. This sequence joins TRBV12-3 or TRBV12-4 and TRBJ2-3, with a weak D call TRBD2 (6 bases). The CDR3 loop spans 15 amino acids. V lost 2 bases and J 0 bases, leaving 9 bases between the germline ends. CDR3 DNA: TGTGCCAGCAGTTTAAGCGGGTTAAGCACAGATACGCAGTATTTT. It encodes CASSLSGLSTDTQYF.

The chain uses TRBV7-9 and TRBJ1-2, with TRBD1 matching 7 bases. V shed 7 bases and J 2 bases; nucleotides not matched to a gene: 7. This CDR3 has 14 residues. In germline, CDR1 is SEHNR, CDR2 FQNEAQ (reference sequence). The CDR3 nucleotides read TGTGCCAGCACCGCCGGGACAGACAACTATGGCTACACCTTC. Translating gives CASTAGTDNYGYTF.

The rearrangement joins TRBV6-2 or TRBV6-3 to TRBJ1-2; 7 bases line up with TRBD1. Germline assignment: CDR1 MNHEY and CDR2 SVGEGT. V shed 10 bases, J shed 9 bases, and the junction held 14 bases outside the gene matches. The CDR3 covers 13 residues. The CDR3 region is CATVFWDRGSYTF. The CDR3 DNA follows: TGTGCCACCGTATTTTGGGACAGAGGAAGCTACACCTTC.

This clonotype was picked up many times. The J gene is TRBJ1-5, the V gene TRBV2, with D hard to call. The CDR3 is 11 residues long. The ends were cut back, 3 bases at V and 10 bases at J, with 7 bases in the middle. CDR1 and CDR2 from the germline V gene are SNHLY and FYNNEI. CDR3 in amino acids: CASSDWGPQHF. CDR3 DNA sequence: TGTGCCAGCAGTGATTGGGGTCCCCAGCATTTT.

This clonotype was seen many times. The genes are TRBV7-9 and TRBJ2-7; D may be TRBD1 (5 bases). The CDR3 has 13 residues. V was shortened by 5 bases and J by 3 bases, with 11 bases between the two germline ends. CDR1 and CDR2 from the germline V gene are SEHNR and FQNEAQ (reference sequence). CDR3 residues: CASSPAGRYEQYV. Here the CDR3 DNA reads TGTGCCAGCAGCCCGGCAGGGCGCTACGAGCAGTACGTC.

Details on this clonotype: A read error is possible here, since a much larger clone lies one base away. V usage is TRBV19 and J usage is TRBJ2-1; no clear D. The V gene's germline CDR1 is LNHDA and CDR2 SQIVND (reference sequence). V shed 3 bases and J shed 6 bases, with 12 bases lying between them. The CDR3 has 14 residues. CDR3 residues: CASSMANTVNEQFF. CDR3 DNA sequence: TGTGCCAGTAGTATGGCGAACACCGTCAATGAGCAGTTCTTC.

This clonotype has ten or more counts. This chain links TRBV5-6 with TRBJ1-1, with a tentative D call TRBD1 (6 bases). This CDR3 spans 17 amino acids. Trimming removed 3 bases at V and 5 bases at J, with 23 bases between. The germline V gene encodes CDR1 SGHDT and CDR2 YYEEEE. The CDR3 here is CASSSRQVAIKRTEAFF. The CDR3 DNA follows: TGTGCCAGCAGCTCCAGACAGGTCGCGATCAAGAGGACTGAAGCTTTCTTT.

This clonotype was seen more than once but under ten times. The chain is built from TRBV28 and TRBJ1-4; D remains unclear. V lost 6 bases to trimming and J lost 0 bases, with 11 bases between them. The CDR3 loop spans 15 amino acids. CDR1 and CDR2 (germline): MDHEN, SYDVKM. In DNA form, the CDR3 reads TGTGCCAGCAGATCATCACAAGCAACTAATGAAAAACTGTTTTTT. Translation: CASRSSQATNEKLFF.

The CDR3 nucleotides are TGCAGCGTGCAGAGCAGGAGCTATGGCTACACCTTC. Translating it yields CSVQSRSYGYTF. The genes are TRBV29-1 and TRBJ1-2; D unresolved. The ends were cut back, 6 bases at V and 4 bases at J, with 12 bases in the middle. This CDR3 region has 12 residues. Germline V gene lookup returns CDR1 SQVTM and CDR2 ANQGSEA.